This TCR beta chain was captured in a study of graft-versus-host responses after intestinal transplantation. This table comes from immunoSEQ multiplex PCR, and its TCRdb copy is limited to in-frame clones, with some not included. The table records around 15,000 clones, roughly 86% of them present only once. The junction had 10 bases not matched to a gene; V was cut back by 6 bases and J by 4 bases. Per germline, CDR1 MDHEN and CDR2 SYDVKM. The CDR3 has 16 residues. The gene calls are TRBV28 and TRBJ2-1, with 9 positions matching TRBD2. The sample was bone marrow, taken about 120 days after intestinal transplantation. This TCR derives from a human patient who received an intestinal transplant, so some T cells may come from the graft donor. CDR3 bases: TGTGCCAGCAGCCCAGCGACTAGCGGATGGTACAATGAGCAGTTCTTC. This sequence encodes CASSPATSGWYNEQFF.